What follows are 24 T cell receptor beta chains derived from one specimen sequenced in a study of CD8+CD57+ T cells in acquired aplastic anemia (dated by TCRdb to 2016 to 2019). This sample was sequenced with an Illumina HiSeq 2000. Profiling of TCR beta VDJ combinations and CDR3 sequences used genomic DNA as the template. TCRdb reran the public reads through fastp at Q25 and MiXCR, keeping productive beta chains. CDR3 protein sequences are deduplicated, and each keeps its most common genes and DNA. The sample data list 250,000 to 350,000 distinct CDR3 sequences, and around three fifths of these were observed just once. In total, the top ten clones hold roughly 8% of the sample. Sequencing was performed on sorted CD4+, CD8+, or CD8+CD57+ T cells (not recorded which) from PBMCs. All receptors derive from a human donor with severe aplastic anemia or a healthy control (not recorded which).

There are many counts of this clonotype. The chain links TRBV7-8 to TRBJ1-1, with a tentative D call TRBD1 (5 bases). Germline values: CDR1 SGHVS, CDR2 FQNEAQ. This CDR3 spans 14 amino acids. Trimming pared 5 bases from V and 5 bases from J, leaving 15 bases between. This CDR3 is CASSTDGGQTEAFF. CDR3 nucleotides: TGTGCCAGCAGCACCGACGGAGGACAAACTGAAGCTTTCTTT.

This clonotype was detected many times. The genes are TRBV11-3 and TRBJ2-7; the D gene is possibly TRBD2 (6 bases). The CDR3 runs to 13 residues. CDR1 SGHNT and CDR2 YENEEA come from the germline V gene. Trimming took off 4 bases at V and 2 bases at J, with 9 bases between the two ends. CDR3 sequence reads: CASSSGLTYEQYF. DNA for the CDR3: TGTGCCAGCAGCTCGGGACTGACCTACGAGCAGTACTTC.

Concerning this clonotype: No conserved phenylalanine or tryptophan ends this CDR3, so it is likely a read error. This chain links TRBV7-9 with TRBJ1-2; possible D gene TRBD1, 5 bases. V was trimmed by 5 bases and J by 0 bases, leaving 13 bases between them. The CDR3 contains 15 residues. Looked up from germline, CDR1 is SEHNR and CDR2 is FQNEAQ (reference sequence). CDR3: CASSKVGGTNYGYTC. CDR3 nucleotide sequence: TGTGCCAGCAGCAAGGTGGGGGGGACTAACTATGGCTACACCTGC.

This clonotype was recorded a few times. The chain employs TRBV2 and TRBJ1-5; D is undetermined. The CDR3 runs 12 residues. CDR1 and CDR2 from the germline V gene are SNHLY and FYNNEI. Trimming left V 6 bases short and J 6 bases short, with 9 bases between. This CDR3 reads CASSLDAQPQHF. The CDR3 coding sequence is TGTGCCAGCAGCTTAGATGCTCAGCCCCAGCATTTT.

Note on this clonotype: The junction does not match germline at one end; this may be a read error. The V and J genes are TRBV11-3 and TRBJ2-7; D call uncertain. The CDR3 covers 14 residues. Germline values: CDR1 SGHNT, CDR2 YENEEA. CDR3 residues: CASSRPRLSYKQYF. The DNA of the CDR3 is TGTGCCAGCAGCCGACCTCGGTTGTCCTACAAGCAGTACTTC.

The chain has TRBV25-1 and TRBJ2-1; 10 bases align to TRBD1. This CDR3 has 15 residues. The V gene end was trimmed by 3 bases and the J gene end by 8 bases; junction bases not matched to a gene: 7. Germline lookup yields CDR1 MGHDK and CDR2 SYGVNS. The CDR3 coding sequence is TGTGCCAGCAGTGACCCCCGGACAGGGGGATATGAGCAGTTCTTC. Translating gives CASSDPRTGGYEQFF.

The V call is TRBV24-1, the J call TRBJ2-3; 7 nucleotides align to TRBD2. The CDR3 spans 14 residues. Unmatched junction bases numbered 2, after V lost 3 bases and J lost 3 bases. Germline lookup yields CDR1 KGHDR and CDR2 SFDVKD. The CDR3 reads CATSDGGETDTQYF. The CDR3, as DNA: TGTGCCACCAGTGATGGGGGGGAGACAGATACGCAGTATTTT.

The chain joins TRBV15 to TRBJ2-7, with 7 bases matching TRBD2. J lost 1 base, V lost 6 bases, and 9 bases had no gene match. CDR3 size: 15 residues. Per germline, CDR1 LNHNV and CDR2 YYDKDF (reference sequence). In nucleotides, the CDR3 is TGTGCCACCAGGGGGACGGGGGGTTCTTCCTACGAGCAGTACTTC. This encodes CATRGTGGSSYEQYF.

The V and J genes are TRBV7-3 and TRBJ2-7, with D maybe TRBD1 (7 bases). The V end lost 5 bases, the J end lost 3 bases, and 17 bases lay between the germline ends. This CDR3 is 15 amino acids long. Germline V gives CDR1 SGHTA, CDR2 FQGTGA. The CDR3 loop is CASSKEAGGSYEQYF. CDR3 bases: TGTGCCAGCAGCAAAGAGGCAGGGGGGAGCTACGAGCAGTACTTC.

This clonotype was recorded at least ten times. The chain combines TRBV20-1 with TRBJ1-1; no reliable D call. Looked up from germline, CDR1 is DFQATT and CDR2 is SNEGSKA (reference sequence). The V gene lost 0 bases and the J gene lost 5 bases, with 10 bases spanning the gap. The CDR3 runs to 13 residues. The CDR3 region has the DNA TGCAGTGCTAGAGATGGAAGTAGTACTGAAGCTTTCTTT. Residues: CSARDGSSTEAFF.

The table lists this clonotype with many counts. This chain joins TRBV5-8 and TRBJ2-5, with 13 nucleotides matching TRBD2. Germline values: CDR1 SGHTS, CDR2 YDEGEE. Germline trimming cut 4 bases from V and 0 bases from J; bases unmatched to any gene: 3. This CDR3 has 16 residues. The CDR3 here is CASSTTSGGDQETQYF. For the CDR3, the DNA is TGTGCCAGCAGCACCACTAGCGGGGGGGACCAAGAGACCCAGTACTTC. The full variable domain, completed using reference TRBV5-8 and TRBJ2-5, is EAGVTQSPTHLIKTRGQQATLRCSPISGHTSVYWYQQALGLGLQFLLWYDEGEERNRGNFPPRFSGRQFPNYSSELNVNALELEDSALYLCASSTTSGGDQETQYFGPGTRLLVL.

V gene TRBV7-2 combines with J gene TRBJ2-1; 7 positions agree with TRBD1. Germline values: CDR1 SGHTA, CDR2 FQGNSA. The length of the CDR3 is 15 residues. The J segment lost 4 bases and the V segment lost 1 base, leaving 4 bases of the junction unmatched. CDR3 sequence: CASSLGTGPYNEQFF. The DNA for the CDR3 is TGTGCCAGCAGCTTAGGGACAGGACCTTACAATGAGCAGTTCTTC.

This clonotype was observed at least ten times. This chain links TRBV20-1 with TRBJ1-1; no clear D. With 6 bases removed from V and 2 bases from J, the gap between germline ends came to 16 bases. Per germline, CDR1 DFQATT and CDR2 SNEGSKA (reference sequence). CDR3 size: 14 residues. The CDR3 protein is CSAIQRRINTEAFF. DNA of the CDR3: TGCAGTGCCATACAGAGGAGAATAAACACTGAAGCTTTCTTT.

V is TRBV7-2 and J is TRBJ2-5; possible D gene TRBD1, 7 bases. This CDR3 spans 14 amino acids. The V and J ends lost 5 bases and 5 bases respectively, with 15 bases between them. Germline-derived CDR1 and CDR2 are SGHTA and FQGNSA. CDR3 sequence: CASSPWTGGETQYF. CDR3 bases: TGTGCCAGCAGCCCTTGGACAGGAGGGGAGACCCAGTACTTC.

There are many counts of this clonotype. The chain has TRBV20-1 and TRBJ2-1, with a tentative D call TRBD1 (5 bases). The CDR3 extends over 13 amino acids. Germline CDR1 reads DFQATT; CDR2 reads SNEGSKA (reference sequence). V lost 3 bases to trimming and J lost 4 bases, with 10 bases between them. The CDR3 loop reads CSASKDKYNEQFF. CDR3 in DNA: TGCAGTGCTAGCAAGGACAAGTACAATGAGCAGTTCTTC.

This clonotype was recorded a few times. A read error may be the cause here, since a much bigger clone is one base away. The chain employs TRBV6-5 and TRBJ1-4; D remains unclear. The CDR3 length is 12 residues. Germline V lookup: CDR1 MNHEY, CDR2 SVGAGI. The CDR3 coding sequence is TGTGCCAGCAGGGGCCGTAATGAAGAACTGTTTTTT. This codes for CASRGRNEELFF.

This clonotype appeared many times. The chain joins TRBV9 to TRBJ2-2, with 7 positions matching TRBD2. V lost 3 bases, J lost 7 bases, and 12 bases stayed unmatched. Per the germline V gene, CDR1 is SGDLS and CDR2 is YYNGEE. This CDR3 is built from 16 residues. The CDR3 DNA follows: TGTGCCAGCAGCGAAAGGGAGCGGGGTAGCGGCGGGGAGCTGTTTTTT. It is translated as CASSERERGSGGELFF.

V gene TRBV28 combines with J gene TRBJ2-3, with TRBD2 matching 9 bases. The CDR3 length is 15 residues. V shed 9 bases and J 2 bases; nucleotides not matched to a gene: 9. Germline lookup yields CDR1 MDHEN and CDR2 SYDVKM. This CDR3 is CASSAAGGYTDTQYF. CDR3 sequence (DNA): TGTGCCAGTTCTGCAGCGGGGGGATACACAGATACGCAGTATTTT.

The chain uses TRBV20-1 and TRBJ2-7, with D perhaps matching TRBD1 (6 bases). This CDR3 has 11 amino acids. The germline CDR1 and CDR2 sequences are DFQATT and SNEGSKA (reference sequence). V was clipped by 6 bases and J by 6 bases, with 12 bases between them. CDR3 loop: CSAAGESEQYF. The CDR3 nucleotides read TGCAGTGCCGCAGGGGAATCCGAGCAGTACTTC.

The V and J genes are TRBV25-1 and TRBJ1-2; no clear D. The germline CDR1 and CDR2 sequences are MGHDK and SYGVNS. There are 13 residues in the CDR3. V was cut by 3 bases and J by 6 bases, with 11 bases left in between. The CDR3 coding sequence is TGTGCCAGCAGTGAGTTTGAGACCGATGGCTACACCTTC. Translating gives CASSEFETDGYTF.

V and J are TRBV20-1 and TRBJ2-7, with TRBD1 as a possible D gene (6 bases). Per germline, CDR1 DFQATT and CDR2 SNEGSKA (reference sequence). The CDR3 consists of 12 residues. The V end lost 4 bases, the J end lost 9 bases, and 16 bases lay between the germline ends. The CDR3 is CSATGAMGVQYF. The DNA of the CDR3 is TGCAGTGCTACAGGGGCGATGGGGGTGCAGTACTTC.

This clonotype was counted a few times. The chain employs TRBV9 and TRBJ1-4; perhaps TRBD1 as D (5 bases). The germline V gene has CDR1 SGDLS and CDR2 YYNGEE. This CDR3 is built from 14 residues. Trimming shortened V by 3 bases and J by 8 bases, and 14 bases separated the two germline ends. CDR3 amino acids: CASSGPTVGEKLFF. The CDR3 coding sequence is TGTGCCAGCAGCGGACCGACAGTAGGCGAAAAACTGTTTTTT.

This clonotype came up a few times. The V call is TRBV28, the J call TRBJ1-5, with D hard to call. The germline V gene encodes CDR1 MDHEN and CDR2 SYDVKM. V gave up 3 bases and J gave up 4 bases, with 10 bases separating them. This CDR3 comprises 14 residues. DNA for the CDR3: TGTGCCAGCAGTTTTGGGCAGAAAAATCAGCCCCAGCATTTT. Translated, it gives CASSFGQKNQPQHF.

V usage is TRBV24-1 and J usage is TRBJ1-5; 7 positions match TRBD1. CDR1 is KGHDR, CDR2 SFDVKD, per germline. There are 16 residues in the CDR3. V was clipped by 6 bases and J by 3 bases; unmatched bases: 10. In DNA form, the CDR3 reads TGTGCCACCAGTAGCTCCCGGACAGGACCCAATCAGCCCCAGCATTTT. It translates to CATSSSRTGPNQPQHF.